The T cell receptor (beta chain) described here comes from a study of long-term antiretroviral therapy in people with HIV. Turning to this clone: No antigen is known for it.

Study-wide results and caveats: Data on ART adherence, viral resistance or therapy changes were unavailable. Compared with controls, HIV repertoires showed narrower CDR3 length ranges.

The CDR3 contains 13 residues. Trimming shortened V by 4 bases and J by 6 bases, and 13 bases separated the two germline ends. Germline V lookup: CDR1 MGHRA, CDR2 YSYEKL. Clinicians in the United States treated all participants with HIV. The assay, immunoSEQ v3.0, was run at survey level. Sequencing was performed with immunoSEQ multiplex PCR; in TCRdb, only in-frame clones are kept and a portion is missing. The sample contains tens of thousands of clones, over 90% of which appear only once. V is TRBV4-1 and J is TRBJ2-7; D call uncertain. The sample consisted of unsorted PBMCs, taken roughly 6.3 years after starting antiretroviral therapy. The clonotype was recovered from a woman aged 40 to 50 with HIV. The CDR3 sequence is CASSPPRWREQYF. In DNA form, the CDR3 reads TGCGCCAGCAGCCCCCCGAGGTGGCGCGAGCAGTACTTC.